This T cell receptor (beta chain) was found in a study of blood T cell repertoires in COVID-19. V was clipped by 3 bases and J by 6 bases, with 18 bases between them. Germline V lookup: CDR1 SGHTA, CDR2 FQGTGA. The CDR3 has 15 residues. Either two negative PCRs, clearance, or symptom resolution qualified Cohort 3 donors as recovered. Method: immunoSEQ multiplex PCR; TCRdb's copy keeps in-frame clones and lacks some. The sample lists about 180,000 clones, more than 75% occurring once. V is TRBV7-3 and J is TRBJ2-7; TRBD1 is a possible D gene (6 bases). Input material: PBMCs or T cells enriched from blood (not recorded which). The clonotype comes from a woman in her twenties or thirties who had recovered from COVID-19. The CDR3 DNA sequence: TGTGCCAGCAGCTTTGCAGAACAGGGTGGTAGCGAGCAGTACTTC. It is translated as CASSFAEQGGSEQYF.